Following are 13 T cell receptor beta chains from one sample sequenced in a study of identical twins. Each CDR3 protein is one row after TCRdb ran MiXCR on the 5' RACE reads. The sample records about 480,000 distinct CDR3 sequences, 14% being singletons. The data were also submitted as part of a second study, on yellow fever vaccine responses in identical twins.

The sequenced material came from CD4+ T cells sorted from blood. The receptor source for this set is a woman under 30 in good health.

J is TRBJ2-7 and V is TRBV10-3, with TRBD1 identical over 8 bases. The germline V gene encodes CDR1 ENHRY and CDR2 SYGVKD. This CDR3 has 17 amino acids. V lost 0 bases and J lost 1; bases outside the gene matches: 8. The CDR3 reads CAISESRGLTRSYEQYF. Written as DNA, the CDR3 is TGTGCCATCAGTGAGTCCAGGGGGCTAACGCGGTCCTACGAGCAGTACTTC.

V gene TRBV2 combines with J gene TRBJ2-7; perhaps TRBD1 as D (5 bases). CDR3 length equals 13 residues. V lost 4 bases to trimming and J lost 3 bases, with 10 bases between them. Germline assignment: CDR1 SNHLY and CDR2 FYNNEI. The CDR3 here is CASSGAGLYEQYF. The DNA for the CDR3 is TGTGCCAGCAGTGGGGCAGGGCTCTACGAGCAGTACTTC.

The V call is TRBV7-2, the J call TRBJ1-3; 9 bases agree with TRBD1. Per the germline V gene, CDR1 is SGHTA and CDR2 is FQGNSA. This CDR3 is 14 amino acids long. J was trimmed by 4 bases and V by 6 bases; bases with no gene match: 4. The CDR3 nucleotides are TGTGCCAGCAGACAGGGGGCAGGAGGAAACACCATATATTTT. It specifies CASRQGAGGNTIYF.

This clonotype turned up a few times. CDR3 bases: TGTGCCAGCAGCTCTTTGACTAGCGTCTCATACAATGAGCAGTTCTTC. It is translated as CASSSLTSVSYNEQFF. The chain links TRBV7-9 to TRBJ2-1, with TRBD2 identical over 8 bases. Germline V gene lookup returns CDR1 SEHNR and CDR2 FQNEAQ (reference sequence). This CDR3 is 16 amino acids long. V shed 4 bases and J 4 bases; nucleotides not matched to a gene: 9.

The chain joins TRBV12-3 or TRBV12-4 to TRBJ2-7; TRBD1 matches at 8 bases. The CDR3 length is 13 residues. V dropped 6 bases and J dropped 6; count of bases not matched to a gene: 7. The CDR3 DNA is TGTGCCAGCAGCTCGGACAGGGCGGGCGAGCAGTACTTC. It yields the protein CASSSDRAGEQYF.

The CDR3 region has the DNA TGCGCCAGCAGCGGCGGGGGAACCACAGATACGCAGTATTTT. Its translation is CASSGGGTTDTQYF. The V and J genes are TRBV5-1 and TRBJ2-3; the match to TRBD2 covers 7 bases. There are 14 residues in the CDR3. The ends lost 4 bases at V and 2 bases at J; junction bases unmatched: 4. Germline loops: CDR1 SGHRS, CDR2 YFSETQ.

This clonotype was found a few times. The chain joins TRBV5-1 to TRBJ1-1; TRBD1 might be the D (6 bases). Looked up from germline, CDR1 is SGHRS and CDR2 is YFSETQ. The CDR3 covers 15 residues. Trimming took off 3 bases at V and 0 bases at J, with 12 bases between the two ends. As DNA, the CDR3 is TGCGCCAGCAGCTCCGGACAGATATTGAACACTGAAGCTTTCTTT. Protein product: CASSSGQILNTEAFF.

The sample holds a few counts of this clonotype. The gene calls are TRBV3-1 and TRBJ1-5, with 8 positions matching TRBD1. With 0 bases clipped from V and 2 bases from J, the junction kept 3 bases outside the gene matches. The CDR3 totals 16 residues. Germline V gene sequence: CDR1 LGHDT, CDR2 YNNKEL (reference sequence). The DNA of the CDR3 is TGTGCCAGCAGCCAAGATCCAGGGGGCGGCAATCAGCCCCAGCATTTT. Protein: CASSQDPGGGNQPQHF.

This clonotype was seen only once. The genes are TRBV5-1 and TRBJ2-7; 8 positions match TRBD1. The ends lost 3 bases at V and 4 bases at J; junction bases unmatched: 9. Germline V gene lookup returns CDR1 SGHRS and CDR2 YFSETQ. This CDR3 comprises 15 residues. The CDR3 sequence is CASSSGQAIGYEQYF. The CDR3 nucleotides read TGCGCCAGCAGCTCGGGACAGGCGATTGGGTACGAGCAGTACTTC.

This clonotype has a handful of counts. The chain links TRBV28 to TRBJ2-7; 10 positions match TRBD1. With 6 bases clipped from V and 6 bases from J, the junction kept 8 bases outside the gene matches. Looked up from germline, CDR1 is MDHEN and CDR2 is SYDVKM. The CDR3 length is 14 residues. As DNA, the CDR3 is TGTGCCAGCAGCAAAAAGGGACAGGGGAGCGAGCAGTACTTC. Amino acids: CASSKKGQGSEQYF.

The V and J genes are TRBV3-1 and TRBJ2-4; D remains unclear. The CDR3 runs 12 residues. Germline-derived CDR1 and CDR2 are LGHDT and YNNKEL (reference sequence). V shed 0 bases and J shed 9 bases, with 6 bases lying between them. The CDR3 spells CASSQDIGIQYF. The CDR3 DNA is TGTGCCAGCAGCCAAGACATTGGCATTCAGTACTTC.

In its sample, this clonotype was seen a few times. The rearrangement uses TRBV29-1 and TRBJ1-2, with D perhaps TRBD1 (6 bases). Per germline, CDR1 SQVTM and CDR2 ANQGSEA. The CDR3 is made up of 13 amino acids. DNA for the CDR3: TGCACGACGACAGGTCCCCTTCAGTATGGCTACACCTTC. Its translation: CTTTGPLQYGYTF.

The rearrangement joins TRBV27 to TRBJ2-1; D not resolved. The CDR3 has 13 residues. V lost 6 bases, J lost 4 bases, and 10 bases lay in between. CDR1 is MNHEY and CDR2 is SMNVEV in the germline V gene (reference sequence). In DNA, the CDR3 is TGTGCCAGCAGCCCCGTTCCTTACAATGAGCAGTTCTTC. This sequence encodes CASSPVPYNEQFF.